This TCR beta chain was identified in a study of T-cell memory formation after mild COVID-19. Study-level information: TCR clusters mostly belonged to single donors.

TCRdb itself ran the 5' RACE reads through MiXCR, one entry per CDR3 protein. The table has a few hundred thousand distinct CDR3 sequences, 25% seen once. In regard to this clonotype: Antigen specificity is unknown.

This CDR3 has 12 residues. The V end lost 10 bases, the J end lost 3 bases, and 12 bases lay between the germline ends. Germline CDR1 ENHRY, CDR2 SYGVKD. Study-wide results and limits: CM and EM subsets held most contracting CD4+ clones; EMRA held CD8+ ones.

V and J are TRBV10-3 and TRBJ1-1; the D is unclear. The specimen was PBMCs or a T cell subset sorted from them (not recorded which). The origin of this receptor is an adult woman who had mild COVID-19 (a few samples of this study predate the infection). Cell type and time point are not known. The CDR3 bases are TGTGCCACCCAACACGGTTACACTGAAGCTTTCTTT. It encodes CATQHGYTEAFF.